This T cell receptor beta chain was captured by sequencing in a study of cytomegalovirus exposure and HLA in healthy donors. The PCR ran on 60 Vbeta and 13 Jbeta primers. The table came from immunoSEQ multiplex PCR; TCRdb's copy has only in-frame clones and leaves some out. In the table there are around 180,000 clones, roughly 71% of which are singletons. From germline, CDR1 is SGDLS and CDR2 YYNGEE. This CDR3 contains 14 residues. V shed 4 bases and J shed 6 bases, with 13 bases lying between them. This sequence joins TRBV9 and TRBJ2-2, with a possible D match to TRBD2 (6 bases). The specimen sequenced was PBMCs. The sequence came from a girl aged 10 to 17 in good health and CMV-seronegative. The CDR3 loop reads CASSTPPGAGELFF. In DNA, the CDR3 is TGTGCCAGCAGCACACCCCCGGGGGCCGGGGAGCTGTTTTTT.